This TCR beta chain was sequenced during a study of cytomegalovirus exposure and HLA in healthy donors. PCR primers comprised 60 Vbeta and 13 Jbeta primers. Clones were sequenced by immunoSEQ multiplex PCR, and TCRdb holds only the in-frame ones, with some missing. The table records about 170,000 clones, around 76% of them present only once. The length of the CDR3 is 16 residues. Trimming took off 2 bases at V and 5 bases at J, with 15 bases between the two ends. From germline, CDR1 is SNHLY and CDR2 FYNNEI. The TCR was taken from a young woman in good health and CMV-seropositive. Sequencing input: PBMCs. The chain uses TRBV2 and TRBJ2-2; tentative D call: TRBD2 (5 bases). The CDR3 DNA reads TGTGCCAGCAGTGAAAGTGACTACCATTGGACCGGGGAGCTGTTTTTT. This codes for CASSESDYHWTGELFF.